This entry lists 23 T cell receptor beta chains sequenced from one sample in a study of T cells in Graves' hyperthyroidism and ophthalmopathy (dated by TCRdb to the late 2010s). The receptor library was made with multiplex PCR. The reads were generated on an Illumina HiSeq 2000. Amplification of TCR beta CDR3 regions was carried out from RNA transcripts. For the first round of RT-PCR on the TCR CDR3, the HTBI primer set was used together with the Qiagen OneStep RT-PCR kit. The public reads were reanalyzed by TCRdb: fastp trimming at Q25, MiXCR alignment, in-frame beta chains only. When rows share a CDR3 protein, they turn into one entry using the most common DNA and genes. The sample records fewer than 750,000 distinct CDR3 sequences, roughly 15% of which are singletons. The ten largest clones capture 4.3% of the sample. The sample comprised blood. The receptor source for this set is a middle-aged woman with Graves' ophthalmopathy.

This clonotype was recorded many times. The chain carries TRBV11-3 and TRBJ2-7; D ambiguous. This CDR3 contains 14 residues. Trimming removed 1 base at V and 3 bases at J, with 10 bases between. The germline V gene has CDR1 SGHNT and CDR2 YENEEA. The CDR3 sequence: CASSLVGRRYEQYF. CDR3 bases: TGTGCCAGCAGCTTAGTGGGCAGACGCTACGAGCAGTACTTC. Using reference TRBV11-3 and TRBJ2-7 for the parts outside the CDR3, the full variable domain is EAGVVQSPRYKIIEKKQPVAFWCNPISGHNTLYWYLQNLGQGPELLIRYENEEAVDDSQLPKDRFSAERLKGVDSTLKIQPAELGDSAVYLCASSLVGRRYEQYFGPGTRLTVT.

This clonotype has more than one count but fewer than ten. The chain couples TRBV6-1 to TRBJ2-2; D ambiguous. The CDR3 spans 13 residues. Looked up from germline, CDR1 is MNHNS and CDR2 is SASEGT. The V gene lost 7 bases and the J gene lost 6 bases, with 12 bases spanning the gap. CDR3 nucleotide sequence: TGTGCCAGCACCAACTCCGGATCCGGGGAGCTGTTTTTT. It encodes CASTNSGSGELFF.

This clonotype was counted many times. This chain links TRBV6-2 or TRBV6-3 with TRBJ1-1; TRBD1 matches 9 bases. Germline lookup yields CDR1 MNHEY and CDR2 SVGEGT. CDR3 length: 15 amino acids. The junction had 7 bases not matched to a gene; V was cut back by 2 bases and J by 6 bases. In DNA, the CDR3 is TGTGCCAGCAGTTACGGGACAGGGCTTCACGCTGAAGCTTTCTTT. Encoded protein: CASSYGTGLHAEAFF.

This clonotype has a count of ten or more. This rearrangement joins TRBV6-1 to TRBJ1-1; no definite D call. The CDR3 consists of 13 residues. The V gene lost 8 bases and the J gene lost 4 bases, with 14 bases spanning the gap. The V gene's germline CDR1 is MNHNS and CDR2 SASEGT. In DNA, the CDR3 is TGTGCCAGCTTAACCTTCTACAGCACTGAAGCTTTCTTT. Translation gives CASLTFYSTEAFF.

This chain joins TRBV7-9 and TRBJ2-7, with 7 nucleotides matching TRBD2. The V gene end was trimmed by 6 bases and the J gene end by 3 bases; junction bases not matched to a gene: 8. Germline V gene sequence: CDR1 SEHNR, CDR2 FQNEAQ (reference sequence). CDR3 length: 14 residues. CDR3 in amino acids: CASSPTRTSYEQYF. CDR3 DNA sequence: TGTGCCAGCAGTCCCACCAGGACTAGCTACGAGCAGTACTTC.

This clonotype appeared a few times. J is TRBJ2-5 and V is TRBV3-1, with D uncertain. The CDR3 runs to 14 residues. The V end was cut by 1 base, the J end by 1 base, with 7 bases between. Germline V gene data show CDR1 as LGHDT and CDR2 as YNNKEL (reference sequence). The CDR3 sequence is CASSQALGQETQYF. The CDR3 DNA sequence: TGTGCCAGCAGCCAAGCGCTCGGCCAAGAGACCCAGTACTTC.

The V and J genes are TRBV9 and TRBJ2-7; D is unclear. Germline V lookup: CDR1 SGDLS, CDR2 YYNGEE. The CDR3 has 15 amino acids. V was shortened by 0 bases and J by 0 bases, with 10 bases between the two germline ends. CDR3 nucleotides: TGTGCCAGCAGCGTAGCGGTCGGAAGCTCCTACGAGCAGTACTTC. This sequence encodes CASSVAVGSSYEQYF.

This clonotype was seen repeatedly, ten times or more. The V and J genes are TRBV28 and TRBJ2-5; D is perhaps TRBD1 (6 bases). The CDR3 runs to 13 residues. In germline, CDR1 is MDHEN, CDR2 SYDVKM. Trimming left V 6 bases short and J 1 base short, with 9 bases between. DNA for the CDR3: TGTGCCAGCAGACAGGGCAGCCAAGAGACCCAGTACTTC. Its translation is CASRQGSQETQYF.

This clonotype was observed many times. V gene TRBV19 combines with J gene TRBJ1-5; D is unresolved. CDR3 length: 14 residues. The V gene lost 5 bases and the J gene lost 3 bases, with 11 bases spanning the gap. Germline V gene data show CDR1 as LNHDA and CDR2 as SQIVND (reference sequence). The chain's CDR3 is CASSPNGHNQPQHF. CDR3 sequence (DNA): TGTGCCAGTAGTCCTAACGGCCACAATCAGCCCCAGCATTTT.

This clonotype has at least ten counts. The V call is TRBV5-4, the J call TRBJ2-6, with 9 bases matching TRBD1. The V and J ends lost 3 bases and 0 bases, in that order; junction bases with no gene match: 4. The germline CDR1 and CDR2 sequences are SGHNT and YYREEE (reference sequence). The CDR3 is made up of 17 amino acids. Here the CDR3 DNA reads TGTGCCAGCAGCTGGACAGGGGTGAGCTCTGGGGCCAACGTCCTGACTTTC. Its protein is CASSWTGVSSGANVLTF.

This clonotype was counted only a few times. V and J are TRBV28 and TRBJ1-5, with TRBD1 matching 9 bases. CDR1 MDHEN and CDR2 SYDVKM come from the germline V gene. The CDR3 covers 15 residues. With V trimmed by 2 bases and J by 3 bases, 2 bases remained unmatched. CDR3 coding DNA: TGTGCCAGCAGTTTAACAGGGGGCGTCAATCAGCCCCAGCATTTT. Its translation: CASSLTGGVNQPQHF.

The chain is built from TRBV5-1 and TRBJ2-7, with D possibly TRBD1 on 6 matching bases. There are 15 residues in the CDR3. V lost 5 bases, J lost 3 bases, and 18 bases lay in between. The germline gives CDR1 SGHRS, CDR2 YFSETQ. The CDR3 region has the DNA TGCGCCAGCAGTCCTGCCGGGACACCCAACTACGAGCAGTACTTC. Its translation: CASSPAGTPNYEQYF. The full variable domain, rest sourced from reference TRBV5-1 and TRBJ2-7, is KAGVTQTPRYLIKTRGQQVTLSCSPISGHRSVSWYQQTPGQGLQFLFEYFSETQRNKGNFPGRFSGRQFSNSRSEMNVSTLELGDSALYLCASSPAGTPNYEQYFGPGTRLTVT.

This chain links TRBV20-1 with TRBJ2-2; D ambiguous. V lost 7 bases and J 1 base, leaving 10 bases between the germline ends. The V gene's germline CDR1 is DFQATT and CDR2 SNEGSKA (reference sequence). The CDR3 consists of 13 residues. The CDR3 loop is CSGTGGNTGELFF. The CDR3 bases are TGCAGTGGAACCGGCGGGAACACCGGGGAGCTGTTTTTT.

This clonotype was detected many times. The gene calls are TRBV7-2 and TRBJ2-5, with unresolved D. The CDR3 spans 13 residues. Trimming took 5 bases from V and 2 from J, leaving 9 bases between them. Germline CDR1 and CDR2: SGHTA and FQGNSA. CDR3 amino acids: CASSRAQQETQYF. The CDR3 DNA follows: TGTGCCAGCAGCCGAGCCCAGCAAGAGACCCAGTACTTC. Together with reference TRBV7-2 and TRBJ2-5, the CDR3 gives the full variable domain: GAGVSQSPSNKVTEKGKDVELRCDPISGHTALYWYRQSLGQGLEFLIYFQGNSAPDKSGLPSDRFSAERTGGSVSTLTIQRTQQEDSAVYLCASSRAQQETQYFGPGTRLLVL.

The chain couples TRBV7-2 to TRBJ2-7, with D perhaps given as TRBD1 or TRBD2 (5 bases each). CDR3 length equals 15 residues. Germline V lookup: CDR1 SGHTA, CDR2 FQGNSA. Trimming stripped 0 bases from V and 2 bases from J, with 11 bases between. This CDR3 is CASSLARDVPYEQYF. The CDR3 DNA reads TGTGCCAGCAGCTTAGCGAGGGACGTTCCCTACGAGCAGTACTTC.

J is TRBJ1-6 and V is TRBV27; 8 bases align to TRBD1. CDR1 and CDR2 (germline): MNHEY, SMNVEV (reference sequence). This CDR3 comprises 15 residues. V shed 6 bases, J shed 7 bases, and the junction held 8 bases outside the gene matches. CDR3 sequence reads: CASRPPRGQNSPLHF. The CDR3 bases are TGTGCCAGCAGACCTCCCAGGGGGCAAAATTCACCCCTCCACTTT.

This clonotype was counted ten times or more. V and J are TRBV12-3 or TRBV12-4 and TRBJ2-4; tentative D call: TRBD1 (5 bases). This CDR3 region has 13 residues. Trimming stripped 6 bases from V and 0 bases from J, with 6 bases between. The CDR3, as DNA: TGTGCCAGCAGGACAGTAGCCAAAAACATTCAGTACTTC. Protein sequence: CASRTVAKNIQYF.

The table lists this clonotype with a few counts. The chain joins TRBV6-1 to TRBJ1-2; D is undetermined. The V gene's germline CDR1 is MNHNS and CDR2 SASEGT. The V end was cut by 1 base, the J end by 3 bases, with 6 bases between. The CDR3 is 13 amino acids. Here the CDR3 DNA reads TGTGCCAGCAGTGAAGGGCCCTACTATGGCTACACCTTC. Protein product: CASSEGPYYGYTF.

This clonotype occurred many times. The rearrangement joins TRBV20-1 to TRBJ2-7, with 11 nucleotides matching TRBD2. V lost 5 bases and J lost 4; bases outside the gene matches: 7. There are 14 residues in the CDR3. Germline CDR1 is DFQATT and CDR2 is SNEGSKA (reference sequence). CDR3 amino acids: CSAPGTSGVYEQYF. CDR3 DNA: TGCAGTGCTCCGGGGACTAGCGGTGTATACGAGCAGTACTTC.

This chain connects TRBV6-2 or TRBV6-3 to TRBJ2-7; D is ambiguous. The germline gives CDR1 MNHEY, CDR2 SVGEGT. V was pared by 0 bases and J by 6 bases, with 9 bases between. CDR3 length: 13 amino acids. Here the CDR3 reads CASSYSISREQYF. The CDR3 DNA is TGTGCCAGCAGTTACTCGATTTCTCGCGAGCAGTACTTC.

This clonotype was seen repeatedly, ten times or more. V gene TRBV30 combines with J gene TRBJ2-7, with 9 bases fitting TRBD2. Germline V gene data show CDR1 as GTSNPN and CDR2 as SVGIG (reference sequence). The CDR3 is made up of 14 amino acids. V gave up 0 bases and J gave up 4 bases; unmatched junction bases: 4. CDR3 residues: CAWSVLAGPYEQYF. CDR3 sequence (DNA): TGTGCCTGGAGTGTGCTAGCGGGGCCATACGAGCAGTACTTC.

As to this clonotype: At one boundary the junction diverges from the germline segment, which might be a read error. The chain uses TRBV28 and TRBJ2-5, with TRBD2 matching 9 bases. The CDR3 is 17 residues long. Germline V gene lookup returns CDR1 MDHEN and CDR2 SYDVKM. The CDR3 here is CASSSLRVAGAGEAQYF. The CDR3 DNA sequence: TGTGCCAGCAGTTCCCTGAGGGTAGCGGGAGCGGGAGAGGCCCAGTACTTC.

This clonotype showed up just a few times. This chain joins TRBV4-3 and TRBJ2-5; 8 nucleotides agree with TRBD1. This CDR3 spans 16 amino acids. J gave up 4 bases and V 3 bases, and 10 bases lay outside the gene matches. Germline V lookup: CDR1 LGHNA, CDR2 YSLEER. The CDR3, as DNA: TGCGCCAGCAGCCAGGAAAGGACAGGGTTAGGAGAGACCCAGTACTTC. Protein: CASSQERTGLGETQYF.